The 14 T cell receptor beta chains below come from one sample, sequenced in a study of shared clonotypes between healthy human individuals. Libraries were prepared by immunoSEQ multiplex PCR; TCRdb keeps only in-frame clonotypes and omits some of them. The sample holds around 600,000 clones, around 95% seen once. The naive CD8 subset, CD45RO-negative cells positively selected for CCR7, excluded terminally differentiated effector memory CD45RA+ cells. Sequenced input: naive CD8+ T cells sorted from blood. Source of these receptors: a woman aged 25 to 39 in good health.

This chain uses TRBV5-1 with TRBJ2-7, with D perhaps matching TRBD2 (5 bases). The CDR3 is 14 residues long. V was cut by 1 base and J by 1 base, with 9 bases left in between. CDR1 SGHRS and CDR2 YFSETQ come from the germline V gene. The CDR3 reads CASSLTGSSYEQYF. The CDR3 bases are TGCGCCAGCAGCTTGACGGGAAGTTCCTACGAGCAGTACTTC.

The chain links TRBV27 to TRBJ2-7; TRBD1 agrees at 8 bases. Germline loops: CDR1 MNHEY, CDR2 SMNVEV (reference sequence). There are 14 residues in the CDR3. The trim removed 6 bases at V and 7 bases at J, leaving 11 bases unmatched. The CDR3 nucleotides read TGTGCCAGCAGCCCCTGGACAGGGCATTCGGAGCAGTACTTC. Residues: CASSPWTGHSEQYF.

This clone was seen only once. The rearrangement uses TRBV6-1 and TRBJ2-1, with D unresolved. The CDR3 consists of 12 residues. Germline CDR1 and CDR2: MNHNS and SASEGT. The chain's CDR3 is CAVIGLRNEQFF. Written as DNA, the CDR3 is TGTGCTGTGATTGGTCTTAGGAATGAGCAGTTCTTC.

J is TRBJ2-1 and V is TRBV4-1; 8 nucleotides match TRBD2. This CDR3 is 15 amino acids long. Germline assignment: CDR1 MGHRA and CDR2 YSYEKL. Germline trimming cut 2 bases from V and 1 base from J; bases unmatched to any gene: 1. The CDR3 reads CASSQPGGSYNEQFF. As DNA, the CDR3 is TGCGCCAGCAGCCAACCGGGAGGGTCCTACAATGAGCAGTTCTTC.

The chain uses TRBV4-2 and TRBJ2-7; D is perhaps TRBD2 (5 bases). Germline CDR1 reads LGHNA; CDR2 reads YNFKEQ. V lost 1 base and J 6 bases, leaving 10 bases between the germline ends. The CDR3 extends over 13 amino acids. In DNA, the CDR3 is TGTGCCAGCAGCCAAGGTAATAGCGTCGAGCAGTACTTC. Its translation is CASSQGNSVEQYF.

The chain combines TRBV7-9 with TRBJ2-7, with 10 bases fitting TRBD2. CDR3 length: 15 amino acids. Germline V gives CDR1 SEHNR, CDR2 FQNEAQ (reference sequence). The V segment lost 4 bases and the J segment 3 bases; nucleotides outside the gene matches: 6. The CDR3 protein is CASSSGLAVLYEQYF. In DNA, the CDR3 is TGTGCCAGCAGCTCCGGACTAGCGGTTCTCTACGAGCAGTACTTC.

The sample holds one count of this clone. In DNA, the CDR3 is TGTGCCAGCAGCCCAACAGGGGGTTCTGAAGCTTTCTTT. As protein: CASSPTGGSEAFF. The chain joins TRBV6-6 to TRBJ1-1, with 8 bases fitting TRBD1. Trimming took 6 bases from V and 6 from J; bases not matched to a gene: 6. CDR1 and CDR2 (germline): MNHNY, SVGAGI (reference sequence). This CDR3 is built from 13 residues.

Concerning this clone: Compared with germline, one end of the junction differs, possibly owing to a read error. This chain links TRBV20-1 with TRBJ2-1; D gene ambiguous. The V gene's germline CDR1 is DFQATT and CDR2 SNEGSKA (reference sequence). The CDR3 covers 11 residues. Here the CDR3 DNA reads TGTAGTGCACGGAGATCCGATGAGCAGTTCTTC. This codes for CSARRSDEQFF.

The V gene is TRBV27, the J gene TRBJ2-1; perhaps TRBD1 as D (5 bases). Germline-derived CDR1 and CDR2 are MNHEY and SMNVEV (reference sequence). The V and J ends lost 5 bases and 5 bases respectively, with 13 bases between them. The CDR3 contains 14 residues. In DNA form, the CDR3 reads TGTGCCAGCAGTACAGGACACCTTAACAATGAGCAGTTCTTC. Translating it yields CASSTGHLNNEQFF.

The chain recombines TRBV5-6 with TRBJ2-7, with TRBD2 matching 9 bases. CDR1 is SGHDT, CDR2 YYEEEE, per germline. This CDR3 spans 15 amino acids. V gave up 1 base and J gave up 5 bases; unmatched junction bases: 7. The CDR3 region has the DNA TGTGCCAGCAGCTTGAGCGGGAGGAAAGGGGACGAGCAGTACTTC. It translates to CASSLSGRKGDEQYF.

The rearrangement joins TRBV7-9 to TRBJ2-1; possible D gene TRBD2, 6 bases. V was trimmed by 1 base and J by 7 bases, leaving 14 bases between them. The germline V gene encodes CDR1 SEHNR and CDR2 FQNEAQ (reference sequence). This CDR3 is 15 amino acids long. Written as DNA, the CDR3 is TGTGCCAGCAGCTTAGTAGGTAGCGGAGGGAATGAGCAGTTCTTC. Amino acid sequence: CASSLVGSGGNEQFF.

V usage is TRBV9 and J usage is TRBJ2-7, with no clear D. Trimming pared 0 bases from V and 6 bases from J, leaving 10 bases between. CDR1 is SGDLS, CDR2 YYNGEE, per germline. There are 13 residues in the CDR3. The CDR3 reads CASSVAWGTEQYF. CDR3 in DNA: TGTGCCAGCAGCGTAGCGTGGGGTACCGAGCAGTACTTC.

V and J are TRBV13 and TRBJ2-5; D not resolved. The germline CDR1 and CDR2 sequences are PRHDT and FYEKMQ (reference sequence). The CDR3 extends over 14 amino acids. Deletions cut 2 bases from V and 0 bases from J, with 7 bases between. Here the CDR3 reads CASSLKMDQETQYF. The CDR3 DNA reads TGTGCCAGCAGCTTAAAGATGGACCAAGAGACCCAGTACTTC.

This clone was seen a handful of times. The rearrangement uses TRBV29-1 and TRBJ1-2; D uncertain. V lost 6 bases and J 3 bases, leaving 8 bases between the germline ends. Germline CDR1 and CDR2: SQVTM and ANQGSEA. The CDR3 spans 11 residues. This chain's CDR3 is CSVQLDYGYTF. CDR3 DNA: TGCAGCGTCCAATTGGACTATGGCTACACCTTC. Full variable domain (outside the CDR3, taken from reference TRBV29-1 and TRBJ1-2): SAVISQKPSRDICQRGTSLTIQCQVDSQVTMMFWYRQQPGQSLTLIATANQGSEATYESGFVIDKFPISRPNLTFSTLTVSNMSPEDSSIYLCSVQLDYGYTFGSGTRLTVV.